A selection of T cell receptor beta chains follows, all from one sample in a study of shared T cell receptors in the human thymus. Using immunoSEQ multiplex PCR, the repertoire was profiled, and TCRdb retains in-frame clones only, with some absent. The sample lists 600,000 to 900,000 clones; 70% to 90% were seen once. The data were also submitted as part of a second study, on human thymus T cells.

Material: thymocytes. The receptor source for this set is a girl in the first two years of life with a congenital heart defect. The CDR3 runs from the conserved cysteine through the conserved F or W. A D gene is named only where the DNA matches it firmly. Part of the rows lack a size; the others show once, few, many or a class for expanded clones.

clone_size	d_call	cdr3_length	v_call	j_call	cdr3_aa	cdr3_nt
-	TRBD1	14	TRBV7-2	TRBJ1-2	CASSSTGVPHGYTF	TGTGCCAGCAGCTCGACAGGGGTCCCCCATGGCTACACCTTC
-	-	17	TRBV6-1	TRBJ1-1	CASSEGRRGRVNTEAFF	TGTGCCAGCAGTGAAGGTCGTAGGGGGAGAGTGAACACTGAAGCTTTCTTT
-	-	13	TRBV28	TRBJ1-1	CASRTGRDTEAFF	TGTGCCAGCAGGACAGGTCGGGACACTGAAGCTTTCTTT
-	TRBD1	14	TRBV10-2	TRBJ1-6	CASRGQANNSPLHF	TGCGCCAGCAGGGGACAGGCCAATAATTCACCCCTCCACTTT
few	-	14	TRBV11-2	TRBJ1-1	CASSLVIGGTEAFF	TGTGCCAGCAGCTTAGTTATAGGGGGCACTGAAGCTTTCTTT
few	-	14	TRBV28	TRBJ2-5	CASSRQPGQETQYF	TGTGCCAGCAGTCGCCAACCGGGCCAAGAGACCCAGTACTTC
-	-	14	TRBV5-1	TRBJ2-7	CASSPRGNSYEQYF	TGCGCCAGCAGCCCGCGGGGAAATTCCTACGAGCAGTACTTC
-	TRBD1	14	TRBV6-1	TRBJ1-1	CASRAPRGLTEAFF	TGTGCCAGCAGAGCCCCCAGGGGGCTGACTGAAGCTTTCTTT
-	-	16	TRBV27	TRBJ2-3	CASSFHTHGVTDTQYF	TGTGCCAGCAGTTTTCACACCCACGGGGTAACAGATACGCAGTATTTT
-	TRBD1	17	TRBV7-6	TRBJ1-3	CATIALAGTGSGNTIYF	TGTGCCACGATAGCACTTGCTGGGACAGGCTCTGGAAACACCATATATTTT
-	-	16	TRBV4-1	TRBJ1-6	CASSHRGPPYNSPLHF	TGCGCCAGCAGCCACAGGGGACCCCCCTATAATTCACCCCTCCACTTT
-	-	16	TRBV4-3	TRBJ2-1	CASSQTLGRGNNEQFF	TGCGCCAGCAGCCAAACCCTGGGGCGGGGAAACAATGAGCAGTTCTTC
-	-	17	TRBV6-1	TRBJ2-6	CASSEGTGKTGANVLTF	TGTGCCAGCAGTGAAGGTACAGGGAAGACTGGGGCCAACGTCCTGACTTTC
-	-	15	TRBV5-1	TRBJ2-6	CASSLSVSGANVLTF	TGCGCCAGCAGCTTGTCCGTCTCTGGGGCCAACGTCCTGACTTTC
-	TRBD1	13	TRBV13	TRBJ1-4	CASSLTGGRKLFF	TGTGCCAGCAGCCTTACAGGGGGCCGAAAACTGTTTTTT
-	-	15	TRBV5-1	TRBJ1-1	CASSLTWRGNTEAFF	TGCGCCAGCAGCCTGACGTGGAGGGGGAACACTGAAGCTTTCTTT
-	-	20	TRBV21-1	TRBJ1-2	CASSKIPTGGLKDPNYGYTF	TGTGCCAGCAGCAAAATCCCGACAGGGGGCCTTAAGGATCCTAACTATGGCTACACCTTC
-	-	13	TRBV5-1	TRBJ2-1	CASSLAGSAEQFF	TGCGCCAGCAGCTTGGCCGGTAGCGCAGAGCAGTTCTTC
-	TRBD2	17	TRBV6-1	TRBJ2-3	CASSEEGTSGGTDTQYF	TGTGCCAGCAGTGAAGAGGGAACTAGCGGGGGTACAGATACGCAGTATTTT
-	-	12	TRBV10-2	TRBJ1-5	CASGNRNQPQHF	TGCGCCAGCGGCAACAGGAATCAGCCCCAGCATTTT
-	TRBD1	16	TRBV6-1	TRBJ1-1	CASSDRYGTGNTEAFF	TGTGCCAGCAGTGATCGGTACGGGACAGGGAACACTGAAGCTTTCTTT
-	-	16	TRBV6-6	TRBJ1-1	CASSYSWGGGETEAFF	TGTGCCAGCAGTTACTCGTGGGGCGGGGGGGAGACTGAAGCTTTCTTT
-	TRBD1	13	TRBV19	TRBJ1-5	CATWGQKNQPQHF	TGTGCCACCTGGGGACAGAAAAATCAGCCCCAGCATTTT
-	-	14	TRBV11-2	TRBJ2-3	CASSLDQGTDTQYF	TGTGCCAGCAGCTTAGATCAGGGTACAGATACGCAGTATTTT
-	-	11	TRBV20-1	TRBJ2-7	CSADRSYEQYF	TGCAGTGCTGACAGGTCCTACGAGCAGTACTTC
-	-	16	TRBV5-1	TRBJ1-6	CASSPKTGHINSPLHF	TGCGCCAGCAGCCCCAAAACGGGACACATAAATTCACCCCTCCACTTT
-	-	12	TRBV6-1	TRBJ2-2	CASYRDTGELFF	TGTGCCAGTTACAGGGACACCGGGGAGCTGTTTTTT
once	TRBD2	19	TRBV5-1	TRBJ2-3	CASSLPGTSGGTRRDTQYF	TGCGCCAGCAGCTTACCTGGGACTAGCGGGGGGACCAGAAGAGATACGCAGTATTTT
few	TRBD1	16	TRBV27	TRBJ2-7	CASKRQGRGHPYEQYF	TGTGCCAGCAAGCGACAGGGGCGGGGACACCCCTACGAGCAGTACTTC
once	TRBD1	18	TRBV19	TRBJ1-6	CATPGAPGQGGKISPLHF	TGTGCCACCCCTGGAGCTCCGGGACAGGGCGGTAAAATTTCACCCCTCCACTTT
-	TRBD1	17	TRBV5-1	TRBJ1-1	CASSLKNQGAMNTEAFF	TGCGCCAGCAGCTTAAAAAATCAGGGGGCAATGAACACTGAAGCTTTCTTT
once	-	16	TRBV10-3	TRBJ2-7	CAISGYRLSPKDEQYF	TGTGCCATCAGTGGTTACAGGCTTTCCCCCAAGGACGAGCAGTACTTC
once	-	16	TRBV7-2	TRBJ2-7	CASSLGTIRRSYEQYF	TGTGCCAGCAGCTTAGGAACAATAAGGAGGTCGTACGAGCAGTACTTC
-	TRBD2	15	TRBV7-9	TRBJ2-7	CASSSTGTSPDEQYF	TGTGCCAGCAGCTCCACGGGGACTAGCCCTGACGAGCAGTACTTC
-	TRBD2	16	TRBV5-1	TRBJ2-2	CASSLVGGAFTGELFF	TGCGCCAGCAGCTTGGTCGGGGGGGCTTTCACCGGGGAGCTGTTTTTT
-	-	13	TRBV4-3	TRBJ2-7	CASSQLEGYEQYF	TGCGCCAGCAGCCAATTGGAGGGCTACGAGCAGTACTTC
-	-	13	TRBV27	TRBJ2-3	CASSFLSTDTQYF	TGTGCCAGCAGTTTCCTCAGCACAGATACGCAGTATTTT
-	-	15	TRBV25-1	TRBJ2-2	CASSEFGPITGELFF	TGTGCCAGCAGTGAATTTGGGCCAATCACCGGGGAGCTGTTTTTT
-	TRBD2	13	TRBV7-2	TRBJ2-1	CASRWAAGFSQFF	TGTGCCAGCCGGTGGGCAGCGGGGTTTTCCCAGTTCTTC
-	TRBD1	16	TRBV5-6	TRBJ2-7	CASSSRMTGGMCEQYF	TGTGCCAGCAGCTCAAGGATGACAGGGGGGATGTGCGAGCAGTACTTC
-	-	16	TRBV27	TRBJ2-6	CASRSKGVSGANVLTF	TGTGCCAGCAGGTCAAAGGGGGTATCTGGGGCCAACGTCCTGACTTTC
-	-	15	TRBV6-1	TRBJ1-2	CASSPLSLLLYGYTF	TGTGCCAGCAGCCCCTTGTCCCTCTTGTTATATGGCTACACCTTC
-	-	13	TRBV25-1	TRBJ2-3	CASSGGRTDTQYF	TGTGCCAGCAGCGGGGGGCGCACGGATACGCAGTATTTT
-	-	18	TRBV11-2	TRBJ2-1	CASSSMRWWKSSYNEQFF	TGTGCCAGCAGCTCCATGCGGTGGTGGAAGAGCTCCTACAATGAGCAGTTCTTC
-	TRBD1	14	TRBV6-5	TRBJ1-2	CASINRPGQGHYTF	TGTGCCAGCATCAACCGACCGGGACAGGGCCATTACACCTTC
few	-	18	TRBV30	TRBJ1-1	CAWRNTGTRPGENTEAFF	TGTGCCTGGAGAAATACCGGGACAAGGCCTGGTGAGAACACTGAAGCTTTCTTT
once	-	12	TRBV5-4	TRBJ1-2	CASSYRVLGYTF	TGTGCCAGCAGTTACAGAGTATTGGGCTACACCTTC